The 9 T cell receptor beta chains in this list originate from one sample, sequenced in a study of T-cell reconstitution after alpha-beta-depleted transplantation in children listed by TCRdb under 2016. The treatment or condition label here, explained by the study, means: allogeneic hematopoietic cell transplantation with graft depleted of TCRalphabeta T cells and CD19 B cells. The library came from PCR. The listed sequencing device is Illumina HiSeq 2500. TCR library preparation used molecular barcoding, with unique molecular identifiers applied to normalize quantification of the TCRbeta repertoire. TCRdb reworked the public reads: Q25 trimming with fastp, MiXCR clone assembly, productive beta chains retained. Every distinct CDR3 protein forms one entry, paired with its most common genes and DNA. This sample holds 780,000 or so distinct CDR3 sequences; 15% to 20% were observed only once. Roughly 5% of the sample belongs to the ten largest clones.

Sequenced here: PBMCs, mostly from graft donor cells, sampled 360 days after TCRalphabeta/CD19-depleted stem cell transplant. Source of these receptors: a male patient younger than 18 who had a stem cell transplant for acute lymphoblastic leukemia, so the T cells may come from the graft donor.

The chain has TRBV27 and TRBJ2-3; possible D gene TRBD1, 7 bases. The V end was cut by 3 bases, the J end by 6 bases, with 22 bases between. CDR3 length: 17 amino acids. CDR1 is MNHEY and CDR2 is SMNVEV in the germline V gene (reference sequence). CDR3 region: CASSFLKVEGAMDTQYF. As DNA, the CDR3 is TGTGCCAGCAGTTTCCTTAAGGTGGAGGGGGCAATGGATACGCAGTATTTT.

The chain links TRBV5-1 to TRBJ1-6, with D possibly TRBD1 on 6 matching bases. V lost 0 bases and J lost 12, with 16 bases in between. This CDR3 has 15 amino acids. Germline V gives CDR1 SGHRS, CDR2 YFSETQ. The CDR3 here is CASSLGQGRSLPLHF. The DNA of the CDR3 is TGCGCCAGCAGCTTGGGCCAGGGGAGAAGTTTACCCCTCCACTTT.

V gene TRBV6-2 or TRBV6-3 combines with J gene TRBJ2-7; D is perhaps TRBD2 (6 bases). The CDR3 has 13 residues. Germline V gene sequence: CDR1 MNHEY, CDR2 SVGEGT. The V end was cut by 4 bases, the J end by 6 bases, with 13 bases between. The CDR3 reads CASSWTTYSEQYF. The CDR3 DNA is TGTGCCAGCAGTTGGACTACCTACTCCGAGCAGTACTTC.

There are many counts of this clonotype. The chain carries TRBV27 and TRBJ2-3; D is perhaps TRBD1 (6 bases). The germline V gene encodes CDR1 MNHEY and CDR2 SMNVEV (reference sequence). V was pared by 0 bases and J by 0 bases, with 7 bases between. This CDR3 is 15 amino acids long. For the CDR3, the DNA is TGTGCCAGCAGTTTATCCCAGGGGAGCACAGATACGCAGTATTTT. Amino acids: CASSLSQGSTDTQYF.

The rearrangement joins TRBV7-3 to TRBJ2-3; 13 nucleotides line up with TRBD2. Losses at the gene ends were 4 bases for V and 3 bases for J; bases not matched to a gene: 13. Germline values: CDR1 SGHTA, CDR2 FQGTGA. This CDR3 has 19 residues. The CDR3 spells CASSSMRTSGRGGTDTQYF. CDR3 DNA: TGTGCCAGCAGCTCCATGAGGACTAGCGGGAGAGGCGGAACAGATACGCAGTATTTT.

The chain couples TRBV5-1 to TRBJ2-1; no clear D. The ends were cut back, 4 bases at V and 6 bases at J, with 14 bases in the middle. The CDR3 has 14 residues. Germline V gene data show CDR1 as SGHRS and CDR2 as YFSETQ. The CDR3 loop reads CASSLPRASNEQFF. Written as DNA, the CDR3 is TGCGCCAGCAGCCTACCCCGGGCCTCCAATGAGCAGTTCTTC.

This clonotype was observed a few times. V and J are TRBV5-1 and TRBJ2-3, with 12 bases lining up with TRBD2. CDR1 is SGHRS, CDR2 YFSETQ, per germline. Trimming cost V 3 bases and J 1 base; bases outside gene matches: 3. CDR3 size: 16 residues. DNA of the CDR3: TGCGCCAGCAGCTCGACTAGCGGGAGCGGCACAGATACGCAGTATTTT. It is translated as CASSSTSGSGTDTQYF.

This chain uses TRBV11-2 with TRBJ2-2, with TRBD2 identical over 9 bases. V was pared by 3 bases and J by 4 bases, with 12 bases of the junction left unmatched. The CDR3 is 18 residues long. Germline V gene sequence: CDR1 SGHAT, CDR2 FQNNGV. CDR3 nucleotide sequence: TGTGCCAGCAGCTTCCGAGGGGGGGGACTAGCAGGCACCGGGGAGCTGTTTTTT. This encodes CASSFRGGGLAGTGELFF.

This clonotype was seen repeatedly, ten times or more. The chain carries TRBV15 and TRBJ2-5; 10 nucleotides line up with TRBD2. V shed 1 base, J shed 4 bases, and the junction held 6 bases outside the gene matches. This CDR3 is 16 amino acids long. CDR1 and CDR2 from the germline V gene are LNHNV and YYDKDF (reference sequence). CDR3 protein: CATSRGSLAGGETQYF. CDR3 nucleotides: TGTGCCACCAGCAGAGGATCGTTAGCGGGAGGAGAGACCCAGTACTTC.